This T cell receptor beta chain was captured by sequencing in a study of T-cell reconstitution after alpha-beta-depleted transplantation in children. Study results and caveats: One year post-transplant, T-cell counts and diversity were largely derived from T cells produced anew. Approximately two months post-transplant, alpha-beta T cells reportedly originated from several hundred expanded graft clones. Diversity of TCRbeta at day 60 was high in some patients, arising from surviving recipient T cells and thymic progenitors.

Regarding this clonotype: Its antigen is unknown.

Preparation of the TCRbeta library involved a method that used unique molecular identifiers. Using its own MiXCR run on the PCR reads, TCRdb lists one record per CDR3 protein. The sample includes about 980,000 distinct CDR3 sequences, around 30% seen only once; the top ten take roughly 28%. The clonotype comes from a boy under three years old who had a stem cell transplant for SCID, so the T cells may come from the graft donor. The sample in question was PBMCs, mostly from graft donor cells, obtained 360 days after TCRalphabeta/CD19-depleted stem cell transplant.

The CDR3 reads CASKGGGNNEQFF. CDR3 DNA: TGTGCCAGCAAAGGGGGGGGCAACAATGAGCAGTTCTTC. The V gene is TRBV28, the J gene TRBJ2-1; the D gene is possibly TRBD2 (7 bases). The CDR3 runs 13 residues. Germline lookup yields CDR1 MDHEN and CDR2 SYDVKM. V shed 7 bases and J shed 5 bases, with 12 bases lying between them. Filled out from reference TRBV28 and TRBJ2-1, the complete variable domain reads DVKVTQSSRYLVKRTGEKVFLECVQDMDHENMFWYRQDPGLGLRLIYFSYDVKMKEKGDIPEGYSVSREKKERFSLILESASTNQTSMYLCASKGGGNNEQFFGPGTRLTVL.